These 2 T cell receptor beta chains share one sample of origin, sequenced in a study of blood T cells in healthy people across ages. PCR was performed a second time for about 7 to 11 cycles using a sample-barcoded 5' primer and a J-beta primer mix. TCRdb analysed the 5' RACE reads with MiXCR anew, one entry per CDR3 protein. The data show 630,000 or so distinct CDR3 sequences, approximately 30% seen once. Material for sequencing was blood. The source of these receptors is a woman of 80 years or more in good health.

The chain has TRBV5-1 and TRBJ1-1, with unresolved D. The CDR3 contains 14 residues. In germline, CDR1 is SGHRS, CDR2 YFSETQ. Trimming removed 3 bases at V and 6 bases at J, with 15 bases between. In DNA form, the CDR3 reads TGCGCCAGCAGCTGGGCCCAAGGGTCCGCTGAAGCTTTCTTT. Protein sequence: CASSWAQGSAEAFF.

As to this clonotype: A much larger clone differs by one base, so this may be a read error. The CDR3 protein is CASSQGGCWEQYF. The CDR3 DNA reads TGTGCCAGCAGCCAGGGGGGGTGTTGGGAGCAGTACTTC. The chain is built from TRBV3-1 and TRBJ2-7; TRBD2 matches 7 bases. Germline CDR1 is LGHDT and CDR2 is YNNKEL (reference sequence). Losses at the gene ends were 3 bases for V and 7 bases for J; bases not matched to a gene: 6. The CDR3 sequence is 13 residues long.